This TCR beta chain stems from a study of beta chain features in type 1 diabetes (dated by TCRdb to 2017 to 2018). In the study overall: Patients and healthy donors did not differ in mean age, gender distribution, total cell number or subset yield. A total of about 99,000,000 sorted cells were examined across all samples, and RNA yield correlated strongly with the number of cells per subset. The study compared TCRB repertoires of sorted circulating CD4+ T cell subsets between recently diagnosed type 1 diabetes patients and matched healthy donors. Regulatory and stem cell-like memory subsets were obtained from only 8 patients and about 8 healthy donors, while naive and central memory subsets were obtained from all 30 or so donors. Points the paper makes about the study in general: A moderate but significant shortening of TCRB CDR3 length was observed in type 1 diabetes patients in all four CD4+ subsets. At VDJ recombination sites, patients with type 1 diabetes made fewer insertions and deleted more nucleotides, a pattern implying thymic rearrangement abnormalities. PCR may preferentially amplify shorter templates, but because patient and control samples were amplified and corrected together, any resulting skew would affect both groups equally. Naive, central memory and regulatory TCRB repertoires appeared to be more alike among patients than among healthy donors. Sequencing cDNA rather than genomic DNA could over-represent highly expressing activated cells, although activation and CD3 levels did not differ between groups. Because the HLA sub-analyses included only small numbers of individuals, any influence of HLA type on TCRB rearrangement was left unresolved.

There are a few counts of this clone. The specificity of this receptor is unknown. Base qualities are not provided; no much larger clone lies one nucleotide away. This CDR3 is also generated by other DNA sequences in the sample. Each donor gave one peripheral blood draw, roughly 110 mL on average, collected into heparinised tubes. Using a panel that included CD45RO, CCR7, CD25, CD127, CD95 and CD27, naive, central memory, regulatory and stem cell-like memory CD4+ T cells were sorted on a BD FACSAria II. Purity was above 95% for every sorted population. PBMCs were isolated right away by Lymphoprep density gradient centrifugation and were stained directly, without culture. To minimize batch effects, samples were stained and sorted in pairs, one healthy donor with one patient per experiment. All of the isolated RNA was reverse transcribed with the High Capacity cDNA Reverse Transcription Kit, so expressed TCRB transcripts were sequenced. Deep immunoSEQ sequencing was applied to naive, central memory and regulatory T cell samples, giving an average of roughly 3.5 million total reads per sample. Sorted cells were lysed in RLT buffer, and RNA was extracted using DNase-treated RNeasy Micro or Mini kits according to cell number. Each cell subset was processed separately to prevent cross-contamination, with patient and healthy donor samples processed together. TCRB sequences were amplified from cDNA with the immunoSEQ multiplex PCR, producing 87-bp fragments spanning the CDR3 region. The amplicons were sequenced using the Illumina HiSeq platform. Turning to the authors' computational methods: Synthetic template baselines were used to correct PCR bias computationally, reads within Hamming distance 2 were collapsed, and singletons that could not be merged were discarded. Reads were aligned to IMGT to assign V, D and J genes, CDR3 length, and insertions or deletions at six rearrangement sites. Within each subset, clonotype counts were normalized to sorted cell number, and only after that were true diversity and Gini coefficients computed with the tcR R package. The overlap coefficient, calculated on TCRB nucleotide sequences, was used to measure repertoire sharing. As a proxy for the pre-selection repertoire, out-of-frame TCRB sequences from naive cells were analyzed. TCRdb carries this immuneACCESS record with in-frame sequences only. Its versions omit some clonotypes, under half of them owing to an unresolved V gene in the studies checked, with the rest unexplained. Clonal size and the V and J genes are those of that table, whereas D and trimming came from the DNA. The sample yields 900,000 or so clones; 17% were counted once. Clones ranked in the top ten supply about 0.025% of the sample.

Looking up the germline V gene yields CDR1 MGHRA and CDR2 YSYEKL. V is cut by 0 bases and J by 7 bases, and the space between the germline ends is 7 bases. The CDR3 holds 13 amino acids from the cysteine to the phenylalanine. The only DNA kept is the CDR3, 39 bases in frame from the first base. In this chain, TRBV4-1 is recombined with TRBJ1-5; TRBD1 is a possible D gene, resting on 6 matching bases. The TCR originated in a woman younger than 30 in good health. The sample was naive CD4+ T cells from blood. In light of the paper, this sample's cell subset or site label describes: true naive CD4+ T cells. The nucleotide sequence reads TGCGCCAGCAGCCAAGAAGGGGGACAGCCCCAGCATTTT. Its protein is CASSQEGGQPQHF.